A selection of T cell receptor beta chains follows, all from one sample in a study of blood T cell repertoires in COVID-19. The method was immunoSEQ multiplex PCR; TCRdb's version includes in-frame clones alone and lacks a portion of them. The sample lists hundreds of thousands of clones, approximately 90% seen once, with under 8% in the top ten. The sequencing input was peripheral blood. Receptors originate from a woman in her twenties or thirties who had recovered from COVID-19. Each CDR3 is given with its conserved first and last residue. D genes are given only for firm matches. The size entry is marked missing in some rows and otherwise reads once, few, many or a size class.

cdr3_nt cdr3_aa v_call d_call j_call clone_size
TGCGCCAGCAGCCCTGGGACAGCCTACGAGCAGTACTTC CASSPGTAYEQYF TRBV5-1 TRBD1 TRBJ2-7 .
TGTGCCAGCGAGGGTCTTGGTGGCACTGAAGCTTTCTTT CASEGLGGTEAFF TRBV28 . TRBJ1-1 .
TGTGCCAGCAGCCAAGATAGGGGTTTCCCAATTTCACCCCTCCACTTT CASSQDRGFPISPLHF TRBV14 . TRBJ1-6 .
TGTGCCAGCAAAACAGGGGGCTGGGTCTCCTACGAGCAGTACTTC CASKTGGWVSYEQYF TRBV28 TRBD1 TRBJ2-7 .
TGTGCCAGCAGCATACGGGACTTCGACTCCTACGAGCAGTACTTC CASSIRDFDSYEQYF TRBV5-6 . TRBJ2-7 .
TGTGCCAGCAGTGAAACAGGGGTTGCAGAGACCCAGTACTTC CASSETGVAETQYF TRBV6-1 TRBD1 TRBJ2-5 .
TGTGCCAGCAGTCTACACCAACTAACCACTGAAGCTTTCTTT CASSLHQLTTEAFF TRBV28 . TRBJ1-1 .
TGTGCCTGGAGTGTACCGAGGCTGCGCGGGGGGCAGTTCTTC CAWSVPRLRGGQFF TRBV30 TRBD2 TRBJ2-1 .
TGTGCCAGCAGCGCCCTCCCAGACAGGCACTACAATGAGCAGTTCTTC CASSALPDRHYNEQFF TRBV9 . TRBJ2-1 .
TGTGCCAGCAGCTTAGATCCGAGCTCCTACAATGAGCAGTTCTTC CASSLDPSSYNEQFF TRBV7-2 . TRBJ2-1 .
TGTGCCAGCAGTCCGGGACTAGCTCACGAGACCCAGTACTTC CASSPGLAHETQYF TRBV25-1 TRBD2 TRBJ2-5 .
TGTGCCAGTAGTTTCTATCCGACAGGGGAGGTAGACACCGGGGAGCTGTTTTTT CASSFYPTGEVDTGELFF TRBV19 TRBD1 TRBJ2-2 .
TGTGCCAGCAGCGTAGCTTTGGGACAGGGGAATGAAAAACTGTTTTTT CASSVALGQGNEKLFF TRBV9 TRBD1 TRBJ1-4 .
TGTGCCAGCAGCCATTCCAGGGGAGAGGGCTACACCTTC CASSHSRGEGYTF TRBV11-3 . TRBJ1-2 .
TGTGCCAGCAGCTCGGGGACAGGGAGGTATAATTCACCCCTCCACTTT CASSSGTGRYNSPLHF TRBV5-4 TRBD1 TRBJ1-6 few
TGTGCCAGCAGTGGGGGGCGGCGGCATAATTCACCCCTCCACTTT CASSGGRRHNSPLHF TRBV25-1 . TRBJ1-6 .
TGTGCCACTACCTGGGACAGCAGCGGTCAGCCCCAGCATTTT CATTWDSSGQPQHF TRBV6-5 TRBD1 TRBJ1-5 .
TGTGCCAGCACCTCAGGGAAGTATGGCTACACCTTC CASTSGKYGYTF TRBV6-5 . TRBJ1-2 .
TGTGCCAGCAGCCCCTTCCCCAGGAATTCCTACGAGCAGTACTTC CASSPFPRNSYEQYF TRBV28 . TRBJ2-7 .
TGTGCCAGCAGTTTTCCAGGGCCCCTAGGAGCTTTCTTT CASSFPGPLGAFF TRBV12-3/TRBV12-4 . TRBJ1-1 .
TGCGCCAGCAGCTTGGCAGGCACCGCGAGGGACATTCAGTACTTC CASSLAGTARDIQYF TRBV5-1 . TRBJ2-4 .
TGTGCCAGCAGCCTAGACAGGGGGAATCAGCCCCAGCATTTT CASSLDRGNQPQHF TRBV7-2 TRBD1 TRBJ1-5 .
TGTGCCAGCACCTTAGGGGGCCGAAGCACAGATACGCAGTATTTT CASTLGGRSTDTQYF TRBV19 TRBD1 TRBJ2-3 .
TGTGCCAGCACTGGGACAGCGAATGAAAAACTGTTTTTT CASTGTANEKLFF TRBV12-3/TRBV12-4 TRBD1 TRBJ1-4 once
TGTGCCAGCAGTAAAAGCGGGGCGGGACAGGGGGCGGTGGATGAGCAGTTCTTC CASSKSGAGQGAVDEQFF TRBV2 TRBD1 TRBJ2-1 .
TGTGCCTGGAGTGGATTTGGACAGGGGAACACTGAAGCTTTCTTT CAWSGFGQGNTEAFF TRBV30 TRBD1 TRBJ1-1 .
TGTGCCAGCAGCTCTTATAATTCACCCCTCCACTTT CASSSYNSPLHF TRBV6-5 . TRBJ1-6 .
TGTGCCATCAGTGATCAGCGGGGGGGGGTGTCAGATACGCAGTATTTT CAISDQRGGVSDTQYF TRBV10-3 TRBD2 TRBJ2-3 once